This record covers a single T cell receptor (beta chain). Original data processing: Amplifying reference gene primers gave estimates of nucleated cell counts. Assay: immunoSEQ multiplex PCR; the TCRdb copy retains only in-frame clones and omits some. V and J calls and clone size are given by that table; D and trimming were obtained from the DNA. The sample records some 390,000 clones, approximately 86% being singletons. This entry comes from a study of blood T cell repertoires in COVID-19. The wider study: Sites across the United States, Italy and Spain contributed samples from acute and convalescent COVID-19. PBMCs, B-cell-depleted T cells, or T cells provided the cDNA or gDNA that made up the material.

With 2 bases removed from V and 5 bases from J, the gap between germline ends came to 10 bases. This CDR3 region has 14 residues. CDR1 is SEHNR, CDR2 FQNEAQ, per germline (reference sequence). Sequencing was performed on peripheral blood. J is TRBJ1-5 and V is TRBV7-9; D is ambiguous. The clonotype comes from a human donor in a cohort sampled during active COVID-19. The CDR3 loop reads CASSLSADYQPQHF. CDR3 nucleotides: TGTGCCAGCAGCTTATCGGCGGATTATCAGCCCCAGCATTTT. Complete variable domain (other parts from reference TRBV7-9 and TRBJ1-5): DTGVSQNPRHKITKRGQNVTFRCDPISEHNRLYWYRQTLGQGPEFLTYFQNEAQLEKSRLLSDRFSAERPKGSFSTLEIQRTEQGDSAMYLCASSLSADYQPQHFGDGTRLSIL.